This TCR beta chain came from a study of a mutant IDH1 vaccine in newly diagnosed glioma. Turning to the study itself: The sex distribution of treated patients was about 62% male and approximately 40% female, with a mean age of approximately 40 years. Overall study results and limits: Any relationship between pseudoprogression and changes in top peripheral T cell clonotypes seemed absent.

Time point described: baseline, week 1 (first vaccination visit). Treatment: pre-vaccination baseline after standard-of-care therapy. The protocol was immunoSEQ multiplex PCR, while the TCRdb copy is restricted to in-frame clones and leaves out a portion. The data show tens of thousands of clones, with 79% seen just once and around 8.5% held by the top ten. This clone was seen just once. Its cognate antigen is unknown. The same CDR3 also results from other DNA sequences found in this sample. The receptor's source is a man aged 50-60 years with glioma. Material: PBMCs, obtained from a glioma patient treated with radiotherapy, temozolomide or both.

CDR3 sequence (DNA): TGCAGCGTGGGGACTAGCGGGGGGGGCACAGATACGCAGTATTTT. Protein sequence: CSVGTSGGGTDTQYF. The chain carries TRBV29-1 and TRBJ2-3; 16 bases line up with TRBD2. Germline V gives CDR1 SQVTM, CDR2 ANQGSEA. This CDR3 spans 15 amino acids. Trimming cost V 6 bases and J 1 base; bases outside gene matches: 1.